This TCR beta chain appears in the sequencing data of a study of T-cell memory formation after mild COVID-19. This clonotype was found a few times. Its cognate antigen is unknown. Overall study results and limits: Some SARS-CoV-2-responding clones were already detected in memory before infection.

5'RACE primed from the constant segment yielded TCR alpha and TCR beta cDNA libraries bearing sample barcodes and UMIs. TCRdb re-derived calls from the 5' RACE reads in MiXCR, one entry per CDR3 protein. Of under 350,000 distinct CDR3 sequences detected, roughly 15% appear once; the ten largest clones hold approximately 23%. Sequences were obtained from PBMCs or a T cell subset sorted from them (not recorded which). The sequence was obtained from a man aged 18 to 30 who had mild COVID-19 (a few samples of this study predate the infection). Cell type and time point are not known.

DNA for the CDR3: TGTGCCAGCGGCCTAAGGGAGCGCACAGATACGCAGTATTTT. Translating it yields CASGLRERTDTQYF. The J gene is TRBJ2-3, the V gene TRBV19, with D maybe TRBD2 (5 bases). Germline V gene lookup returns CDR1 LNHDA and CDR2 SQIVND (reference sequence). V lost 9 bases and J lost 1, with 14 bases in between. The CDR3 contains 14 residues.